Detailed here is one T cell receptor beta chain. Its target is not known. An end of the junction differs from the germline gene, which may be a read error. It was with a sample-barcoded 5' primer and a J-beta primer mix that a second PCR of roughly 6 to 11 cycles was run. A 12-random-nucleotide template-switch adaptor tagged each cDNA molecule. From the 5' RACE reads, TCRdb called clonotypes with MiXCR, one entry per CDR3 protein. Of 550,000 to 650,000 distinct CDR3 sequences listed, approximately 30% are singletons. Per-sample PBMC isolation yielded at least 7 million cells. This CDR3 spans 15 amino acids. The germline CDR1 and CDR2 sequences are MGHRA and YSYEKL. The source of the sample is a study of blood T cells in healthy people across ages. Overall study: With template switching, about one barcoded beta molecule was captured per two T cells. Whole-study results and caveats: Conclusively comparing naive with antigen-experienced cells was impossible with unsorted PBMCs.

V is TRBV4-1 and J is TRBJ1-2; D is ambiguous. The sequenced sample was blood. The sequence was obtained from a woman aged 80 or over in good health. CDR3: CASSLMSRKLGGHTF. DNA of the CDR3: TGCGCCAGTAGCCTAATGTCTAGGAAGTTGGGTGGCCACACCTTC.